A single sample is the source of the 9 T cell receptor beta chains below, sequenced in a study of vaccination and CD4 T cells after COVID-19. No antigen has been assigned to these receptors. Sequenced with the Oncomine TCR Beta short-read assay was DNA taken from cultured CD4+ T cells. One entry per CDR3 protein, called by TCRdb with MiXCR from the PCR reads. The sample includes approximately 12,000 distinct CDR3 sequences, 25% to 30% of them seen just once. Treatment indicated: roughly ten-day PBMC culture with coronavirus spike peptide pools or control peptides (ViraFEST assay). The sample here was CD4+ T cells from blood, cultured in vitro, taken before SARS-CoV-2 vaccination. These receptor sequences come from a human donor who received a COVID-19 vaccine.

This clonotype appeared a few times. The chain uses TRBV21-1 and TRBJ1-3. TRBV21-1 is given as a pseudogene. The CDR3 sequence is 12 residues long. CDR3 sequence: CASSKIGNTIYF. The CDR3 DNA reads as TGTGCCAGCAGCAAAATCGGAAACACCATATATTTT.

Turning to this clonotype: Relative to the germline gene, one junction end is altered; a read error may explain this. The chain uses TRBV6-1 and TRBJ2-3; 13 nucleotides align to TRBD2. The CDR3 totals 20 residues. Germline V gives CDR1 MNHNS, CDR2 SASEGT. The CDR3 region has the DNA TGTGCCTGCAGCCGAGTAACCGGGACTAGCGGGGCACCCGGGACAGATACGCAGTATTTT. Translated, it gives CACSRVTGTSGAPGTDTQYF.

V is TRBV30 and J is TRBJ2-1; 10 bases are a match to TRBD2. The CDR3 is 14 amino acids. Germline CDR1 GTSNPN, CDR2 SVGIG (reference sequence). J lost 5 bases, V lost 2 bases, and 3 bases had no gene match. The CDR3 here is CAWSRSGGDNEQFF. The CDR3 DNA is TGTGCCTGGAGTAGGAGCGGGGGGGACAATGAGCAGTTCTTC.

In this sample, this clonotype turned up a few times. This rearrangement joins TRBV7-9 to TRBJ1-1; 7 bases align to TRBD1. V lost 2 bases, J lost 1 base, and 4 bases stayed unmatched. Germline V gives CDR1 SEHNR, CDR2 FQNEAQ (reference sequence). This CDR3 comprises 15 residues. The CDR3 DNA reads TGTGCCAGCAGCTTAAAACGGACAGGGAACACTGAAGCTTTCTTT. Protein: CASSLKRTGNTEAFF.

The V and J genes are TRBV20-1 and TRBJ2-5; no clear D gene. Trimming took 7 bases from V and 4 from J, leaving 13 bases between them. The CDR3 is 12 residues long. From germline, CDR1 is DFQATT and CDR2 SNEGSKA (reference sequence). CDR3 nucleotides: TGCAGTGTGGGCCGAATGGGAGAGACCCAGTACTTC. Residues: CSVGRMGETQYF.

The chain has TRBV20-1 and TRBJ1-1; the D gene is possibly TRBD1 (5 bases). Germline loops: CDR1 DFQATT, CDR2 SNEGSKA (reference sequence). V was clipped by 4 bases and J by 5 bases, with 8 bases between them. This CDR3 has 11 residues. The DNA of the CDR3 is TGCAGTGCTACAAGGGGAACTGAAGCTTTCTTT. Translation gives CSATRGTEAFF.

The chain employs TRBV7-6 and TRBJ2-7; D possibly corresponds to TRBD2 (7 bases). From germline, CDR1 is SGHVS and CDR2 FNYEAQ. Trimming removed 0 bases at V and 8 bases at J, with 17 bases between. CDR3 length: 15 amino acids. The CDR3 reads CASSLAGGGRYKQYF. The CDR3 bases are TGTGCCAGCAGCTTAGCAGGGGGGGGACGGTACAAGCAGTACTTC.

The chain employs TRBV29-1 and TRBJ1-1; D remains unclear. Germline V CDR1 and CDR2: SQVTM, ANQGSEA. With 4 bases removed from V and 7 bases from J, the gap between germline ends came to 13 bases. The CDR3 runs 12 residues. The CDR3 nucleotides are TGCAGCGTTGTGGTCTGGGATGGTGAAGCTTTCTTT. The encoded protein is CSVVVWDGEAFF. The full variable domain, in which reference TRBV29-1 and TRBJ1-1 provide the parts outside the CDR3, is SAVISQKPSRDICQRGTSLTIQCQVDSQVTMMFWYRQQPGQSLTLIATANQGSEATYESGFVIDKFPISRPNLTFSTLTVSNMSPEDSSIYLCSVVVWDGEAFFGQGTRLTVV.

This clonotype has only a few counts. This chain links TRBV24-1 with TRBJ2-3; TRBD1 might be the D (6 bases). V dropped 0 bases and J dropped 4 bases, with 13 bases sitting between them. CDR3 length: 16 residues. The germline V gene encodes CDR1 KGHDR and CDR2 SFDVKD. The CDR3 coding sequence is TGTGCCACCAGTGATTTGCGCCGAGACAGGTCAGATACGCAGTATTTT. Protein product: CATSDLRRDRSDTQYF.